Below are 22 T cell receptor beta chains sequenced from a single sample in a study of cytomegalovirus exposure and HLA in healthy donors (dated by TCRdb to 2016 to 2017). Libraries were built with the immunoSEQ multiplex PCR assay. Drawn from immuneACCESS, this table holds only the in-frame rearrangements with V and J called that TCRdb kept. Clones are partly lost; checked studies trace under half to an unresolved V gene and leave the rest unexplained. For this sample there are about 130,000 clones; roughly 87% appear just once. Of the sample, about 1.1% is held by the ten largest clones. The sequenced sample consisted of PBMCs. All receptors derive from a woman between 18 and 30 years old in good health and CMV-seronegative.

This clone has ten or more counts. The V call is TRBV10-1, the J call TRBJ2-2; D remains unclear. The CDR3 runs to 13 residues. The germline CDR1 and CDR2 sequences are WNHNN and SYGVQD (reference sequence). V lost 10 bases and J 1 base, leaving 10 bases between the germline ends. In DNA, the CDR3 is TGCGCCACCGGTGGAGAGAACACCGGGGAGCTGTTTTTT. Its protein is CATGGENTGELFF.

The gene calls are TRBV30 and TRBJ1-1; 7 bases are a match to TRBD1. V trimming: 4 bases; J trimming: 4 bases; junction bases outside the gene matches: 18. The CDR3 runs to 17 residues. The V gene's germline CDR1 is GTSNPN and CDR2 SVGIG (reference sequence). The CDR3 coding sequence is TGTGCCTGGACGAGGAACCTACAGACAGGGAGAGGCACTGAAGCTTTCTTT. This translates into CAWTRNLQTGRGTEAFF.

The chain employs TRBV18 and TRBJ2-7; 7 bases align to TRBD2. The length of the CDR3 is 12 residues. Germline V gene lookup returns CDR1 KGHSH and CDR2 LQKENI. Losses at the gene ends were 5 bases for V and 6 bases for J; bases not matched to a gene: 4. CDR3 in amino acids: CASSGGLTEQYV. The CDR3 region has the DNA TGTGCCAGCTCAGGGGGACTAACCGAGCAGTACGTC.

The chain links TRBV15 to TRBJ1-5, with D uncertain. Trimming removed 3 bases from V and 7 bases from J, with 13 bases in between. Germline values: CDR1 LNHNV, CDR2 YYDKDF (reference sequence). The length of the CDR3 is 14 residues. The CDR3 region is CATSSQVGSQPQHF. The CDR3 DNA sequence: TGTGCCACCAGCAGCCAGGTGGGGAGCCAGCCCCAGCATTTT. The variable domain in full, completed from reference TRBV15 and TRBJ1-5, reads DAMVIQNPRYQVTQFGKPVTLSCSQTLNHNVMYWYQQKSSQAPKLLFHYYDKDFNNEADTPDNFQSRRPNTSFCFLDIRSPGLGDTAMYLCATSSQVGSQPQHFGDGTRLSIL.

This chain links TRBV5-4 with TRBJ2-7, with D maybe TRBD1 (6 bases). The V gene lost 3 bases and the J gene lost 3 bases, with 10 bases spanning the gap. CDR1 and CDR2 from the germline V gene are SGHNT and YYREEE (reference sequence). The CDR3 consists of 13 residues. The CDR3 nucleotides are TGTGCCAGCAGCTCGTGGACAGACTACGAGCAGTACTTC. Encoded protein: CASSSWTDYEQYF.

The chain is built from TRBV2 and TRBJ1-1; TRBD1 aligns across 7 bases. This CDR3 is built from 14 residues. CDR1 and CDR2 (germline): SNHLY, FYNNEI. The ends lost 7 bases at V and 10 bases at J; junction bases unmatched: 15. This CDR3 is CASIWGTVQFGAFF. In nucleotides, the CDR3 is TGTGCCAGCATCTGGGGGACAGTACAATTCGGAGCTTTCTTT. Using reference TRBV2 and TRBJ1-1 for the parts outside the CDR3, the full variable domain is EPEVTQTPSHQVTQMGQEVILRCVPISNHLYFYWYRQILGQKVEFLVSFYNNEISEKSEIFDDQFSVERPDGSNFTLKIRSTKLEDSAMYFCASIWGTVQFGAFFGQGTRLTVV.

The CDR3 loop is CASSLGRESYEQYV. CDR3 DNA sequence: TGTGCCAGCAGCTTAGGCCGGGAATCCTACGAGCAGTACGTC. The gene calls are TRBV7-8 and TRBJ2-7; D may be TRBD2 (5 bases). Trimming left V 1 base short and J 1 base short, with 8 bases between. Germline V gives CDR1 SGHVS, CDR2 FQNEAQ. The CDR3 is 14 residues long.

The chain carries TRBV15 and TRBJ2-1, with 16 nucleotides matching TRBD2. With V trimmed by 3 bases and J by 2 bases, 4 bases remained unmatched. The CDR3 runs 18 residues. The germline gives CDR1 LNHNV, CDR2 YYDKDF (reference sequence). CDR3 coding DNA: TGTGCCACCAGCAGGGGACTAGCGGGGGGGTCAACCTACAATGAGCAGTTCTTC. It yields the protein CATSRGLAGGSTYNEQFF.

The chain couples TRBV2 to TRBJ1-1, with a possible D match to TRBD1 (5 bases). The CDR3 has 16 residues. V was clipped by 2 bases and J by 0 bases, with 13 bases between them. Looked up from germline, CDR1 is SNHLY and CDR2 is FYNNEI. The CDR3 DNA reads TGTGCCAGCAGTGAATTGGGACTATCCTTGAACACTGAAGCTTTCTTT. Translating it yields CASSELGLSLNTEAFF. Filled out from reference TRBV2 and TRBJ1-1, the complete variable domain reads EPEVTQTPSHQVTQMGQEVILRCVPISNHLYFYWYRQILGQKVEFLVSFYNNEISEKSEIFDDQFSVERPDGSNFTLKIRSTKLEDSAMYFCASSELGLSLNTEAFFGQGTRLTVV.

This chain uses TRBV5-6 with TRBJ1-4; TRBD1 matches 7 bases. V shed 1 base, J shed 8 bases, and the junction held 8 bases outside the gene matches. Germline CDR1 is SGHDT and CDR2 is YYEEEE. This CDR3 is built from 15 residues. In nucleotides, the CDR3 is TGTGCCAGCAGCTTGAAACAGGGGCAATACGAAAAACTGTTTTTT. This codes for CASSLKQGQYEKLFF.

This chain connects TRBV10-3 to TRBJ1-5; D unresolved. CDR1 and CDR2 from the germline V gene are ENHRY and SYGVKD. The CDR3 loop spans 13 amino acids. V was clipped by 8 bases and J by 5 bases, with 13 bases between them. CDR3 DNA sequence: TGTGCCATCGGTAGCGGGGAGCATCAGCCCCAGCATTTT. It yields the protein CAIGSGEHQPQHF.

The J gene is TRBJ1-2, the V gene TRBV2; D is possibly TRBD1 (5 bases). Trimming removed 1 base from V and 3 bases from J, with 6 bases in between. This CDR3 region has 13 residues. In germline, CDR1 is SNHLY, CDR2 FYNNEI. The CDR3 sequence is CASSEVRDYGYTF. DNA for the CDR3: TGTGCCAGCAGTGAAGTCAGGGACTATGGCTACACCTTC. Full variable domain (remainder filled in from reference TRBV2 and TRBJ1-2): EPEVTQTPSHQVTQMGQEVILRCVPISNHLYFYWYRQILGQKVEFLVSFYNNEISEKSEIFDDQFSVERPDGSNFTLKIRSTKLEDSAMYFCASSEVRDYGYTFGSGTRLTVV.

J is TRBJ2-7 and V is TRBV5-4, with D tentatively TRBD1 (6 bases). Germline V gives CDR1 SGHNT, CDR2 YYREEE (reference sequence). This CDR3 comprises 14 residues. Deletions cut 7 bases from V and 3 bases from J, with 17 bases between. This chain's CDR3 is CASSHREKHYEQYF. The CDR3 nucleotides are TGTGCCAGCTCGCACAGGGAGAAGCACTACGAGCAGTACTTC.

The chain combines TRBV5-1 with TRBJ1-2; D not certain. The V and J ends lost 0 bases and 0 bases respectively, with 6 bases between them. CDR3 length: 14 residues. The germline V gene has CDR1 SGHRS and CDR2 YFSETQ. The CDR3 spells CASSLESANYGYTF. The DNA of the CDR3 is TGCGCCAGCAGCTTGGAGTCAGCTAACTATGGCTACACCTTC.

The chain combines TRBV4-3 with TRBJ2-1; tentative D call: TRBD2 (6 bases). Trimming took off 0 bases at V and 4 bases at J, with 19 bases between the two ends. CDR1 is LGHNA and CDR2 is YSLEER in the germline V gene. The CDR3 spans 18 residues. CDR3 nucleotide sequence: TGCGCCAGCAGCCAAGATCATGGGGTGAGCGGGCCATACAATGAGCAGTTCTTC. As protein: CASSQDHGVSGPYNEQFF.

This rearrangement joins TRBV28 to TRBJ2-7, with 8 bases that match TRBD1. Trimming removed 6 bases from V and 3 bases from J; junction bases left unmatched: 10. Germline values: CDR1 MDHEN, CDR2 SYDVKM. The CDR3 is 15 residues long. CDR3 coding DNA: TGTGCCAGCAGCAGATCCGACAGGGGCATCTACGAGCAGTACTTC. This translates into CASSRSDRGIYEQYF.

The V gene is TRBV27, the J gene TRBJ2-5, with 11 bases lining up with TRBD2. Germline CDR1 reads MNHEY; CDR2 reads SMNVEV (reference sequence). Trimming cost V 6 bases and J 1 base; bases outside gene matches: 7. This CDR3 spans 16 amino acids. The CDR3 bases are TGTGCCAGCAGCCGAGTACTAGCGGGGGTCCAAGAGACCCAGTACTTC. It codes for CASSRVLAGVQETQYF.

The chain couples TRBV5-6 to TRBJ1-2, with D perhaps TRBD1 (6 bases). The V and J ends lost 0 bases and 4 bases respectively, with 22 bases between them. CDR1 is SGHDT, CDR2 YYEEEE, per germline. The CDR3 has 18 residues. For the CDR3, the DNA is TGTGCCAGCAGCTTGGGGGGGACATTAAAAATCTCGGGCTATGGCTACACCTTC. This sequence encodes CASSLGGTLKISGYGYTF.

This rearrangement joins TRBV15 to TRBJ2-7; TRBD2 matches 7 bases. V lost 0 bases to trimming and J lost 7 bases; unmatched junction nucleotides: 0. This CDR3 has 12 residues. Germline V gene data show CDR1 as LNHNV and CDR2 as YYDKDF (reference sequence). CDR3 protein: CATSREGGEQYF. In DNA, the CDR3 is TGTGCCACCAGCAGAGAGGGAGGGGAGCAGTACTTC.

CDR3 amino acids: CASSFRDTTNEKLFF. Written as DNA, the CDR3 is TGCGCCAGCAGCTTCAGGGATACAACTAATGAAAAACTGTTTTTT. The chain joins TRBV5-1 to TRBJ1-4; a weak D match, TRBD1 (5 bases). V lost 2 bases, J lost 0 bases, and 8 bases lay in between. The CDR3 runs to 15 residues. Germline V lookup: CDR1 SGHRS, CDR2 YFSETQ.

This chain uses TRBV19 with TRBJ1-1, with TRBD1 as a possible D gene (6 bases). Trimming shortened V by 4 bases and J by 6 bases, and 12 bases separated the two germline ends. CDR3 length: 13 amino acids. Germline V gives CDR1 LNHDA, CDR2 SQIVND (reference sequence). CDR3 sequence: CASSTTGPAEAFF. As DNA, the CDR3 is TGTGCCAGTAGTACGACAGGACCTGCTGAAGCTTTCTTT.

V and J are TRBV19 and TRBJ2-7; weak D call: TRBD1 (6 bases). The germline V gene has CDR1 LNHDA and CDR2 SQIVND (reference sequence). Trimming left V 5 bases short and J 4 bases short, with 15 bases between. This CDR3 region has 14 residues. The CDR3 coding sequence is TGTGCCAGTAGTTTCAAACCGCAGGGGTACGAGCAGTACTTC. Translating it yields CASSFKPQGYEQYF.